The rows below give T cell receptor beta chains drawn from one sample of a study of T cell repertoires in cytomegalovirus infection. TCRdb fed the reads into MiXCR, producing one record per CDR3 protein. The sample lists about 600,000 distinct CDR3 sequences; more than 20% were seen once. The sequenced sample was CD8+ T cells from PBMCs. Receptors originate from a human donor in good health (CMV status not recorded). Some clones in this sample may be carry-over from other donors' samples. The CDR3 runs from the conserved cysteine through the conserved F or W. A D gene is named only where the DNA matches it firmly. A row's size may be missing; if present it is once, few, many or a size class.

.	TRBD2	TRBV7-8	TRBJ2-3	TGTGCCAGCAGTACTACCGTAGCGGGGGGGCTTACAGATACGCAGTATTTT	CASSTTVAGGLTDTQYF
few	.	TRBV6-1	TRBJ1-1	TGTGCCAGCAGCCTCACCGTCAGGGACACTGAAGCTTTCTTT	CASSLTVRDTEAFF
.	.	TRBV20-1	TRBJ2-5	TGCAGTGCTAGGCCTCTCCAGGAGACCCAGTACTTC	CSARPLQETQYF
once	TRBD1	TRBV6-8	TRBJ1-4	TGTGCCAGCAGCCTCGACAGGGGGCGTGATAAACTGTTTTTT	CASSLDRGRDKLFF
.	TRBD1	TRBV18	TRBJ2-7	TGTGCCAGCGCGCCCCCAGGGGGCGATTATTACGAGCAGTACTTC	CASAPPGGDYYEQYF
many	.	TRBV6-2/TRBV6-3	TRBJ2-1	TGTGCCAGCAGTTCCTCGCCCAATGAGCAGTTCTTC	CASSSSPNEQFF
many	TRBD2	TRBV7-3	TRBJ2-1	TGTGCCAGCAGCCTTAGCGGGGCGGAGCAGTTCTTC	CASSLSGAEQFF
.	.	TRBV14	TRBJ1-4	TGTGCCAGCAGCAGACCGAGGAATGAAAAACTGTTTTTT	CASSRPRNEKLFF
few	TRBD2	TRBV10-2	TRBJ2-7	TGCGCCAGCAGTGAGGGACTAGCGGGGGGTACCTACGAGCAGTACTTC	CASSEGLAGGTYEQYF
.	.	TRBV11-1	TRBJ2-5	TGTGCCAGCAGTTCCCCCCCCTCTTCCCAAGAGACCCAGTACTTC	CASSSPPSSQETQYF
few	.	TRBV6-2/TRBV6-3	TRBJ1-1	TGTGCCAGCAGTTACTCGTCCTCGAACACTGAAGCTTTCTTT	CASSYSSSNTEAFF
.	TRBD2	TRBV6-6	TRBJ2-1	TGTGCCAGCAGTTACTCGAAGCGGGGGGGCTCCCCCTACAATGAGCAGTTCTTC	CASSYSKRGGSPYNEQFF
.	.	TRBV6-1	TRBJ1-6	TGTGCCAGCAGTGAGACAGCCTATAATTCACCCCTCCACTTT	CASSETAYNSPLHF
many	TRBD2	TRBV7-2	TRBJ2-1	TGTGCCAGCAGCTTAATCGGTAGCGGGGCGAGTGAGCAGTTCTTC	CASSLIGSGASEQFF
.	TRBD1	TRBV5-1	TRBJ2-2	TGCGCCAGCAGACCCCCGCGGACAGGGAACACCGGGGAGCTGTTTTTT	CASRPPRTGNTGELFF
many	.	TRBV6-5	TRBJ2-7	TGTGCCAGCAGTTACGGTGGCAGGGGAAACGAGCAGTACTTC	CASSYGGRGNEQYF
few	TRBD1	TRBV2	TRBJ2-3	TGTGCCAGCAGTGAAGAGGACAGGTACACAGATACGCAGTATTTT	CASSEEDRYTDTQYF
many	.	TRBV25-1	TRBJ2-1	TGTGCCAGTCGCCTCGGGGGGCCAGTACATGAGCAGTTCTTC	CASRLGGPVHEQFF
many	TRBD1	TRBV7-8	TRBJ1-1	TGTGCCAGCAGCCCTGGGACAGGGATGAACACTGAAGCTTTCTTT	CASSPGTGMNTEAFF
.	TRBD1	TRBV14	TRBJ2-2	TGTACCAGCAGCCAAGAATCGAGGGGGCCCGGGGAGCTGTTTTTT	CTSSQESRGPGELFF
few	.	TRBV7-9	TRBJ2-5	TGTGCCAGCAGCAGTGATATGGGCCTACCCTCGAGGGAGACCCAGTACTTC	CASSSDMGLPSRETQYF
few	.	TRBV6-6	TRBJ1-5	TGTGCCAGCAGTTACGGGGATCAGCCCCAGCATTTT	CASSYGDQPQHF
.	.	TRBV29-1	TRBJ2-5	TGCAGCGTTGAAGATAGGACGGGGGAGCTGGAAGAGACCCAGTACTTC	CSVEDRTGELEETQYF
many	.	TRBV29-1	TRBJ2-7	TGCAGCGTTGAAGATCTTCATGGTCAAACCTACGAGCAGTACTTC	CSVEDLHGQTYEQYF
few	.	TRBV10-3	TRBJ1-4	TGTGCCATCAGTGAAAGGGGCAGCCCAAATGAAAAACTGTTTTTT	CAISERGSPNEKLFF
few	.	TRBV20-1	TRBJ2-3	TGCAGTGCTAGAGATCTGGGCCCTGGGACAGATACGCAGTATTTT	CSARDLGPGTDTQYF
.	.	TRBV14	TRBJ1-2	TGTGCCAGCAGCCAAGAAGTCGACTATGGCTACACCTTC	CASSQEVDYGYTF
few	.	TRBV20-1	TRBJ2-7	TGCAGTGCTAGAGTGTGGGGGAGCTCCTACGAGCAGTACTTC	CSARVWGSSYEQYF
many	.	TRBV7-3	TRBJ2-1	TGTGCCAGCAGCTTACGGACGGGACGTCACAATGAGCAGTTCTTC	CASSLRTGRHNEQFF
few	TRBD1	TRBV7-9	TRBJ2-1	TGTGCCAGCAGCTTAGACGGGACAGGTTCGGTCCATCGGGACAATGAGCAGTTCTTC	CASSLDGTGSVHRDNEQFF
many	TRBD1	TRBV5-4	TRBJ2-5	TGTGCCAGCAGCTCGACAGGGGAAGAGACCCAGTACTTC	CASSSTGEETQYF
.	.	TRBV27	TRBJ2-3	TGTGCCAGCAGTTTACCGACAGAGACGCAGTATTTT	CASSLPTETQYF
few	TRBD2	TRBV27	TRBJ2-3	TGTGCCAGCAGTTCGACTAGCGGGGGGATGGATACGCAGTATTTT	CASSSTSGGMDTQYF
.	.	TRBV7-2	TRBJ1-5	TGTGCCAGCAGCTTAGGTCCAGGGGTGGGGGGTCAGCCCCAGCATTTT	CASSLGPGVGGQPQHF
.	.	TRBV7-2	TRBJ2-1	TGTGCCAGCAGCTCGTCCAGGGAAGGGCTCTACAATGAGCAGTTCTTC	CASSSSREGLYNEQFF
few	TRBD1	TRBV25-1	TRBJ1-2	TGTGCCAGCAGTGAATATCTCGCGACAGGGGACGGCTACACCTTC	CASSEYLATGDGYTF
many	TRBD1	TRBV7-8	TRBJ2-2	TGTGCCAGCAGAACGGACAGGGGACCCGGGGAGCTGTTTTTT	CASRTDRGPGELFF
many	TRBD2	TRBV7-3	TRBJ2-2	TGTGCCAGCAGCTTAAATTATAGGGAGGGGATGAACACCGGGGAGCTGTTTTTT	CASSLNYREGMNTGELFF
few	.	TRBV5-1	TRBJ2-7	TGCGCCAGCAGCTCGTTTACCCAGGGTCCCCACGAGCAGTACTTC	CASSSFTQGPHEQYF
once	TRBD1	TRBV20-1	TRBJ2-7	TGCAGTGCTAGAGTCTTACCGGGACAGGGGCCCTACGAGCAGTACTTC	CSARVLPGQGPYEQYF
many	TRBD1	TRBV28	TRBJ2-5	TGTGCCAGCAGCTTCGGACAGGGCGAGGAGACCCAGTACTTC	CASSFGQGEETQYF
.	.	TRBV6-5	TRBJ1-4	TGTGCCAGCAGTTACTCTACAGGAAATGAAAAACTGTTTTTT	CASSYSTGNEKLFF
many	TRBD1	TRBV19	TRBJ2-1	TGTGCCAGTATCGATACCGGACAGGGGGCGCTTAATCCCTACAATGAGCAGTTCTTC	CASIDTGQGALNPYNEQFF
.	.	TRBV20-1	TRBJ2-3	TGCAGTGCTAGAGCCTCCTTAGGGCAGCTAGATTTCACAGATACGCAGTATTTT	CSARASLGQLDFTDTQYF
few	.	TRBV4-1	TRBJ1-1	TGCGCCAGCAGCCGGGGGGAGATAACTGAAGCTTTCTTT	CASSRGEITEAFF
few	.	TRBV24-1	TRBJ2-1	TGTGCCACCAGTGATTTAGGAAACTTTCAGTTCTTC	CATSDLGNFQFF
.	TRBD2	TRBV27	TRBJ2-1	TGTGCCAGCAGCGTAGCGGGGGAGTTCTACAATGAGCAGTTCTTC	CASSVAGEFYNEQFF
.	.	TRBV29-1	TRBJ1-2	TGCAGCGACGACGTTTCGGGACCCCTCGACTATGGCTACACCTTC	CSDDVSGPLDYGYTF
.	.	TRBV2	TRBJ1-4	TGTGCCAGCTCACGGCGGGGCACCGAAAAACTGTTTTTT	CASSRRGTEKLFF
many	.	TRBV7-2	TRBJ1-6	TGTGCCAGCAGCTTAATGTCTCTAGCGGGCATCTATAATTCACCCCTCCACTTT	CASSLMSLAGIYNSPLHF
.	.	TRBV12-3/TRBV12-4	TRBJ1-1	TGTGCCAGCACCGCGGACAGTATGAACACTGAAGCTTTCTTT	CASTADSMNTEAFF
.	TRBD1	TRBV29-1	TRBJ1-2	TGCAGCGTTGAAGATAAGGGGGCGGACTATGGCTACACCTTC	CSVEDKGADYGYTF
many	.	TRBV7-2	TRBJ2-7	TGTGCCAGCAGCTTAGGGAGGGGGGCCTCCTACGAGCAGTACTTC	CASSLGRGASYEQYF
.	TRBD2	TRBV10-3	TRBJ2-2	TGTGCCATCAGAAGGTCGGGGGGGGCCCTCCTGAACACCGGGGAGCTGTTTTTT	CAIRRSGGALLNTGELFF
few	.	TRBV7-9	TRBJ1-2	TGTGCCAGCAGCTTCGTAGGGGGGGATTTCGGCTACACCTTC	CASSFVGGDFGYTF